The clone carrying this TCR beta chain was found a few times. The antigen is not known. V lost 3 bases, J lost 7 bases, and 11 bases lay in between. Germline assignment: CDR1 SGHRS and CDR2 YFSETQ. The CDR3 totals 13 residues. The data are from a study of T-cell memory formation after mild COVID-19. General observations from the study: SARS-CoV-2 specificity of second-wave clones peaking day 37 was unconfirmed.

Via MiXCR, TCRdb re-called the 5' RACE reads, giving one row per CDR3 protein. The sample holds around 340,000 distinct CDR3 sequences, roughly an eighth seen once. The clonotype originates from a man between 18 and 35 years old who had mild COVID-19 (a few samples of this study predate the infection). Cell type and time point are not known. Material for sequencing was PBMCs or a T cell subset sorted from them (not recorded which). The gene calls are TRBV5-1 and TRBJ2-1; D ambiguous. CDR3 sequence reads: CASSWTAGNEQFF. CDR3 coding DNA: TGCGCCAGCAGCTGGACGGCCGGGAATGAGCAGTTCTTC. The full variable domain, with the rest looked up from reference TRBV5-1 and TRBJ2-1, is KAGVTQTPRYLIKTRGQQVTLSCSPISGHRSVSWYQQTPGQGLQFLFEYFSETQRNKGNFPGRFSGRQFSNSRSEMNVSTLELGDSALYLCASSWTAGNEQFFGPGTRLTVL.